Below are 9 T cell receptor beta chains sequenced from a single sample in a study of blood T cell repertoires in COVID-19. Profiled with immunoSEQ multiplex PCR; TCRdb holds only in-frame clones, not every one. The sample consists of approximately 120,000 clones, over 60% of them appearing once. The source material was peripheral blood. The origin of the receptors is a human donor in a cohort sampled during active or convalescent COVID-19.

The chain is built from TRBV5-1 and TRBJ2-5, with 9 bases fitting TRBD2. Per germline, CDR1 SGHRS and CDR2 YFSETQ. The CDR3 covers 15 residues. V was clipped by 4 bases and J by 5 bases; unmatched bases: 9. CDR3 DNA: TGCGCCAGCAGCAGAGCGAGCGGGGGGCGGGAGACCCAGTACTTC. Its protein is CASSRASGGRETQYF.

V is TRBV9 and J is TRBJ2-7; no clear D. The CDR3 covers 13 residues. The germline V gene encodes CDR1 SGDLS and CDR2 YYNGEE. Trimming took 4 bases from V and 0 from J, leaving 8 bases between them. As DNA, the CDR3 is TGTGCCAGCAGCCCCGCGAGCTCCTACGAGCAGTACTTC. Translated, it gives CASSPASSYEQYF. The variable domain in full, completed from reference TRBV9 and TRBJ2-7, reads DSGVTQTPKHLITATGQRVTLRCSPRSGDLSVYWYQQSLDQGLQFLIQYYNGEERAKGNILERFSAQQFPDLHSELNLSSLELGDSALYFCASSPASSYEQYFGPGTRLTVT.

This chain links TRBV24-1 with TRBJ2-2; 14 nucleotides match TRBD2. This CDR3 comprises 18 residues. Per germline, CDR1 KGHDR and CDR2 SFDVKD. The trim removed 6 bases at V and 4 bases at J, leaving 9 bases unmatched. The CDR3 nucleotides read TGTGCCACCAGTAAATCCGGGACTAGCGGGGGAGGCACCGGGGAGCTGTTTTTT. Amino acids: CATSKSGTSGGGTGELFF.

This rearrangement joins TRBV10-1 to TRBJ2-3; maybe TRBD1 (6 bases). The CDR3 loop spans 15 amino acids. From germline, CDR1 is WNHNN and CDR2 SYGVQD (reference sequence). V lost 0 bases and J 5 bases, leaving 12 bases between the germline ends. This chain's CDR3 is CASSESAGAGDTQYF. The DNA of the CDR3 is TGCGCCAGCAGTGAGTCGGCAGGGGCGGGAGATACGCAGTATTTT.

The gene calls are TRBV29-1 and TRBJ2-5, with 8 bases fitting TRBD1. CDR3 length: 13 amino acids. Germline V CDR1 and CDR2: SQVTM, ANQGSEA. V shed 2 bases, J shed 4 bases, and the junction held 3 bases outside the gene matches. DNA of the CDR3: TGCAGCGTTGAAAGGACAGGGTCAGAGACCCAGTACTTC. Amino acids: CSVERTGSETQYF.

The chain is built from TRBV29-1 and TRBJ1-2; D gene ambiguous. The CDR3 has 11 amino acids. V lost 3 bases to trimming and J lost 7 bases, with 9 bases between them. Germline assignment: CDR1 SQVTM and CDR2 ANQGSEA. The CDR3 is CSVDVEGGYTF. CDR3 coding DNA: TGCAGCGTTGACGTGGAGGGTGGCTACACCTTC.

The chain couples TRBV11-2 to TRBJ2-5; 8 nucleotides agree with TRBD1. The V gene end was trimmed by 5 bases and the J gene end by 0 bases; junction bases not matched to a gene: 5. The CDR3 spans 15 residues. Germline CDR1 and CDR2: SGHAT and FQNNGV. CDR3 nucleotides: TGTGCCAGCAGCCACCGGACAGGGTACCAAGAGACCCAGTACTTC. Its protein product is CASSHRTGYQETQYF. The full variable domain, rest sourced from reference TRBV11-2 and TRBJ2-5, is EAGVAQSPRYKIIEKRQSVAFWCNPISGHATLYWYQQILGQGPKLLIQFQNNGVVDDSQLPKDRFSAERLKGVDSTLKIQPAKLEDSAVYLCASSHRTGYQETQYFGPGTRLLVL.

The chain is built from TRBV7-9 and TRBJ1-6; D is unresolved. Germline V CDR1 and CDR2: SEHNR, FQNEAQ (reference sequence). Trimming shortened V by 5 bases and J by 9 bases, and 20 bases separated the two germline ends. The CDR3 has 16 residues. DNA for the CDR3: TGTGCCAGCAGCCCCTCGGGTTCGGCCTTGGTTTCACCCCTCCACTTT. Protein product: CASSPSGSALVSPLHF.

This chain joins TRBV24-1 and TRBJ1-2, with 7 bases identical to TRBD1. The CDR3 is 14 amino acids. The V gene end was trimmed by 4 bases and the J gene end by 3 bases; junction bases not matched to a gene: 4. CDR1 and CDR2 from the germline V gene are KGHDR and SFDVKD. The CDR3: CATSEDRADYGYTF. The DNA for the CDR3 is TGTGCCACCAGTGAAGACAGGGCTGACTATGGCTACACCTTC.